This paragraph covers one T cell receptor (beta chain) sequence. These data come from a study of shared clonotypes between healthy human individuals. Sequencing used immunoSEQ multiplex PCR; TCRdb keeps in-frame clones, though not all of them. Of some 2 million clones listed, roughly 94% are singletons. CD45RO-negative cells were positively selected for CCR7, leaving out terminally differentiated effector memory CD45RA+ cells. The CDR3 has 14 residues. The germline V gene has CDR1 SGHAT and CDR2 FQNNGV. V lost 0 bases, J lost 3 bases, and 9 bases lay in between. The chain links TRBV11-2 to TRBJ2-7, with a weak D call TRBD2 (6 bases). Sequencing was performed on naive CD8+ T cells sorted from blood. This TCR came from a young man in good health. CDR3 nucleotide sequence: TGTGCCAGCAGCTTAGAGGGGGGTTTCTACGAGCAGTACTTC. Protein sequence: CASSLEGGFYEQYF.